This entry concerns a single TCR beta chain. CDR1 is KGHSH, CDR2 LQKENI, per germline. V lost 3 bases, J lost 3 bases, and 10 bases lay in between. The CDR3 consists of 14 residues. The sample comes from a study of T cell responses to AZD1222 COVID-19 vaccine. Some clones are missing from TCRdb's copy, which holds only in-frame ones; the method was immunoSEQ multiplex PCR. The repertoire holds 25,000 to 30,000 clones, with about 90% as singletons. The TCR comes from an adult who received the AZD1222 COVID-19 vaccine. The V call is TRBV18, the J call TRBJ2-3; D may be TRBD2 (6 bases). Source: peripheral blood, taken 28 days after the second AZD1222 dose. The chain's CDR3 is CASSPGSWTDTQYF. For the CDR3, the DNA is TGTGCCAGCTCACCCGGGAGCTGGACAGATACGCAGTATTTT.